Shown below are 22 T cell receptor beta chains from a single sample sequenced in a study of cytomegalovirus exposure and HLA in healthy donors. Amplification used 60 Vbeta primers and 13 Jbeta primers. Assay: immunoSEQ multiplex PCR; the TCRdb copy retains only in-frame clones and omits some. The data show 63,000 or so clones, and the top ten clones hold 15% to 20%. Material for sequencing was PBMCs. These receptors were taken from a boy aged 10-17 years in good health and CMV-seronegative.

The gene calls are TRBV11-2 and TRBJ1-1; TRBD1 matches 9 bases. J gave up 5 bases and V 5 bases, and 3 bases lay outside the gene matches. CDR1 is SGHAT and CDR2 is FQNNGV in the germline V gene. The CDR3 runs to 13 residues. For the CDR3, the DNA is TGTGCCAGCAGCCAGACAGGGGGGACTGAAGCTTTCTTT. Encoded protein: CASSQTGGTEAFF.

V gene TRBV4-1 combines with J gene TRBJ2-1, with 8 positions matching TRBD2. V shed 1 base, J shed 4 bases, and the junction held 3 bases outside the gene matches. The CDR3 extends over 15 amino acids. CDR1 is MGHRA, CDR2 YSYEKL, per germline. CDR3 loop: CASSQGSSGYNEQFF. CDR3 nucleotides: TGCGCCAGCAGCCAAGGCTCTAGCGGGTACAATGAGCAGTTCTTC.

The chain carries TRBV30 and TRBJ1-5; possible D gene TRBD1, 5 bases. Germline CDR1 and CDR2: GTSNPN and SVGIG (reference sequence). This CDR3 comprises 15 residues. Trimming took off 2 bases at V and 1 base at J, with 12 bases between the two ends. The CDR3 DNA reads as TGTGCCTGGAGTCCGCAGGGCGGAAGCAATCAGCCCCAGCATTTT. Amino acids: CAWSPQGGSNQPQHF. Full variable domain (outside the CDR3, taken from reference TRBV30 and TRBJ1-5): SQTIHQWPATLVQPVGSPLSLECTVEGTSNPNLYWYRQAAGRGLQLLFYSVGIGQISSEVPQNLSASRPQDRQFILSSKKLLLSDSGFYLCAWSPQGGSNQPQHFGDGTRLSIL.

The J gene is TRBJ1-2, the V gene TRBV4-2; the D is unclear. This CDR3 has 16 residues. Trimming removed 1 base from V and 3 bases from J, with 15 bases in between. Germline V gene lookup returns CDR1 LGHNA and CDR2 YNFKEQ. The CDR3 sequence: CASSQGAIGSDYGYTF. The CDR3 nucleotides read TGTGCCAGCAGCCAAGGGGCCATTGGATCAGACTATGGCTACACCTTC.

The V call is TRBV2, the J call TRBJ2-7; 7 nucleotides line up with TRBD1. The CDR3 runs to 13 residues. With V trimmed by 6 bases and J by 3 bases, 5 bases remained unmatched. Per the germline V gene, CDR1 is SNHLY and CDR2 is FYNNEI. The CDR3 DNA reads TGTGCCAGCAGAACCGGGACAGACTACGAGCAGTACTTC. Translating it yields CASRTGTDYEQYF. Complete variable domain (other parts from reference TRBV2 and TRBJ2-7): EPEVTQTPSHQVTQMGQEVILRCVPISNHLYFYWYRQILGQKVEFLVSFYNNEISEKSEIFDDQFSVERPDGSNFTLKIRSTKLEDSAMYFCASRTGTDYEQYFGPGTRLTVT.

V is TRBV27 and J is TRBJ2-7, with 7 bases that match TRBD1. Germline V lookup: CDR1 MNHEY, CDR2 SMNVEV (reference sequence). The CDR3 length is 14 residues. The trim removed 4 bases at V and 1 base at J, leaving 4 bases unmatched. In nucleotides, the CDR3 is TGTGCCAGCAGTTCCGCGACAGGGTCCTACGAGCAGTACTTC. Translation gives CASSSATGSYEQYF.

The J gene is TRBJ2-7, the V gene TRBV11-3, with D maybe TRBD1 (6 bases). Trimming shortened V by 1 base and J by 2 bases, and 6 bases separated the two germline ends. The CDR3 extends over 13 amino acids. The germline gives CDR1 SGHNT, CDR2 YENEEA. The CDR3 nucleotides are TGTGCCAGCAGCTTAGGGACAGCCTACGAGCAGTACTTC. Residues: CASSLGTAYEQYF. The full variable domain, its missing parts supplied by reference TRBV11-3 and TRBJ2-7, is EAGVVQSPRYKIIEKKQPVAFWCNPISGHNTLYWYLQNLGQGPELLIRYENEEAVDDSQLPKDRFSAERLKGVDSTLKIQPAELGDSAVYLCASSLGTAYEQYFGPGTRLTVT.

The CDR3 loop is CASSLGQALSGYTF. The CDR3 bases are TGCGCCAGCAGCTTAGGACAGGCCCTAAGTGGCTACACCTTC. The chain couples TRBV5-1 to TRBJ1-2; TRBD1 matches at 7 bases. The J segment lost 7 bases and the V segment lost 2 bases, leaving 8 bases of the junction unmatched. CDR1 SGHRS and CDR2 YFSETQ come from the germline V gene. This CDR3 is 14 amino acids long.

The rearrangement uses TRBV30 and TRBJ2-2, with D uncertain. CDR3 length: 15 amino acids. V dropped 7 bases and J dropped 3 bases, with 18 bases sitting between them. The germline V gene has CDR1 GTSNPN and CDR2 SVGIG (reference sequence). The CDR3 spells CAYSPPRFDTGELFF. Written as DNA, the CDR3 is TGTGCCTACTCCCCTCCTAGGTTCGACACCGGGGAGCTGTTTTTT.

The genes are TRBV11-2 and TRBJ2-7; D may be TRBD1 (5 bases). This CDR3 contains 12 residues. The V gene lost 5 bases and the J gene lost 5 bases, with 10 bases spanning the gap. Germline lookup yields CDR1 SGHAT and CDR2 FQNNGV. This CDR3 reads CASSPGFHEQYF. The CDR3 coding sequence is TGTGCCAGCAGCCCAGGGTTCCACGAGCAGTACTTC.

V is TRBV19 and J is TRBJ1-5; D not resolved. This CDR3 contains 13 residues. The germline V gene encodes CDR1 LNHDA and CDR2 SQIVND (reference sequence). V was trimmed by 7 bases and J by 4 bases, leaving 11 bases between them. The DNA for the CDR3 is TGTGCCAGTATAGCAGAACTAAATCAGCCCCAGCATTTT. The encoded protein is CASIAELNQPQHF.

Comments on this clone: Other DNA sequences from this sample encode an identical CDR3 as well. The V and J genes are TRBV29-1 and TRBJ1-1, with no clear D. V was pared by 7 bases and J by 0 bases, with 3 bases between. Germline loops: CDR1 SQVTM, CDR2 ANQGSEA. The CDR3 runs 10 residues. In nucleotides, the CDR3 is TGCAGCGCTATGAACACTGAAGCTTTCTTT. Amino acids: CSAMNTEAFF. The whole variable domain, filled in from reference TRBV29-1 and TRBJ1-1, reads SAVISQKPSRDICQRGTSLTIQCQVDSQVTMMFWYRQQPGQSLTLIATANQGSEATYESGFVIDKFPISRPNLTFSTLTVSNMSPEDSSIYLCSAMNTEAFFGQGTRLTVV.

V gene TRBV30 combines with J gene TRBJ2-3, with 7 bases aligning to TRBD1. Unmatched junction bases numbered 5, after V lost 5 bases and J lost 0 bases. This CDR3 contains 14 residues. Looked up from germline, CDR1 is GTSNPN and CDR2 is SVGIG (reference sequence). Here the CDR3 DNA reads TGTGCCTGGGTCTCAGGGGGTAGCACAGATACGCAGTATTTT. Residues: CAWVSGGSTDTQYF. Full variable domain (missing parts from reference TRBV30 and TRBJ2-3): SQTIHQWPATLVQPVGSPLSLECTVEGTSNPNLYWYRQAAGRGLQLLFYSVGIGQISSEVPQNLSASRPQDRQFILSSKKLLLSDSGFYLCAWVSGGSTDTQYFGPGTRLTVL.

The rearrangement uses TRBV7-6 and TRBJ2-1; 7 bases fit TRBD2. Germline V gene sequence: CDR1 SGHVS, CDR2 FNYEAQ. The V and J ends lost 5 bases and 10 bases, in that order; junction bases with no gene match: 11. There are 14 residues in the CDR3. The CDR3 protein is CASSAGTTGAEQFF. CDR3 in DNA: TGTGCCAGCAGCGCCGGGACTACCGGAGCGGAGCAGTTCTTC.

This chain uses TRBV6-5 with TRBJ2-5; possibly TRBD2 for D (6 bases). V was trimmed by 5 bases and J by 5 bases, leaving 15 bases between them. The CDR3 runs to 14 residues. Per germline, CDR1 MNHEY and CDR2 SVGAGI. The CDR3 is CASSAEGGQETQYF. The CDR3 region has the DNA TGTGCCAGCAGTGCGGAGGGAGGTCAGGAGACCCAGTACTTC.

In the case of this clone: Different DNA sequences within this sample yield the same CDR3. This chain connects TRBV5-1 to TRBJ1-2, with D unresolved. Germline V CDR1 and CDR2: SGHRS, YFSETQ. The CDR3 contains 15 residues. The V gene lost 0 bases and the J gene lost 6 bases, with 15 bases spanning the gap. In DNA, the CDR3 is TGCGCCAGCAGCTTGGTGTCTTCCGCAGGTCATGGCTACACCTTC. It yields the protein CASSLVSSAGHGYTF.

In regard to this clone: At one end the junction does not follow the germline gene, possibly because of a read error. This chain uses TRBV18 with TRBJ1-5; D is perhaps TRBD1 (5 bases). In germline, CDR1 is KGHSH, CDR2 LQKENI. This CDR3 has 13 amino acids. Here the CDR3 reads CASSPQENQPQHF. The CDR3 coding sequence is TGTGCCAGCTCCCCACAGGAGAATCAGCCCCAGCATTTT.

The V and J genes are TRBV5-1 and TRBJ1-1; maybe TRBD1 (6 bases). The CDR3 totals 16 residues. CDR1 is SGHRS, CDR2 YFSETQ, per germline. Deletions cut 4 bases from V and 0 bases from J, with 16 bases between. The CDR3, as DNA: TGCGCCAGCAGCCCGAACAGGGTATCGATGAACACTGAAGCTTTCTTT. Encoded protein: CASSPNRVSMNTEAFF.

V and J are TRBV6-6 and TRBJ2-3, with TRBD2 matching 12 bases. This CDR3 comprises 16 residues. CDR1 is MNHNY and CDR2 is SVGAGI in the germline V gene (reference sequence). The V gene end was trimmed by 2 bases and the J gene end by 5 bases; junction bases not matched to a gene: 5. The CDR3 bases are TGTGCCAGCAGTTACCCTGGACTAGCGGGGAGAGATACGCAGTATTTT. Its translation is CASSYPGLAGRDTQYF.

DNA for the CDR3: TGTGCCAGCAGCGTAGGTCCAGCGGGAGCTTCAAATGAGCAGTTCTTC. Protein product: CASSVGPAGASNEQFF. The rearrangement uses TRBV9 and TRBJ2-1, with 8 positions matching TRBD2. J gave up 7 bases and V 0 bases, and 9 bases lay outside the gene matches. In germline, CDR1 is SGDLS, CDR2 YYNGEE. This CDR3 spans 16 amino acids.

This clone is deemed large by its frequency. This chain connects TRBV6-4 to TRBJ2-2, with D hard to call. Per germline, CDR1 MRHNA and CDR2 SNTAGT. The length of the CDR3 is 13 residues. V was cut by 5 bases and J by 5 bases, with 9 bases left in between. The CDR3 loop reads CASSIAGTGELFF. DNA for the CDR3: TGTGCCAGCAGTATTGCCGGGACCGGGGAGCTGTTTTTT.

The chain couples TRBV14 to TRBJ2-6, with TRBD1 matching 8 bases. Germline V gene sequence: CDR1 SGHDN, CDR2 FVKESK. This CDR3 is 17 amino acids long. V dropped 2 bases and J dropped 0; count of bases not matched to a gene: 3. The CDR3 nucleotides are TGTGCCAGCAGCCAAAGGACAGGGATCTCTGGGGCCAACGTCCTGACTTTC. It is translated as CASSQRTGISGANVLTF.